This is a list of T cell receptor beta chains from one sample in a study of T cell repertoires in cytomegalovirus infection. TCRdb reprocessed the reads with MiXCR, giving one entry per CDR3 protein. The table records roughly 120,000 distinct CDR3 sequences, around 28% of them present only once. No antigens are known for them. Sample: CD8+ T cells from cultured PBMCs, taken from culture after CMV antigen stimulation. These receptors originate from a human donor in good health (CMV status not recorded). Some clones in this sample may be carry-over from other donors' samples. Both conserved end residues are part of each CDR3. D genes are given only for firm matches. Some rows mark clone size as missing; the rest say once, few, many or name a class of expanded clone.

V gene: TRBV7-8; J gene: TRBJ1-5; D gene: -; clone size: many; CDR3 length: 15; CDR3 protein: CASSRLEYSNQPQHF; CDR3 DNA: TGTGCCAGCAGCCGATTGGAATATAGCAATCAGCCCCAGCATTTT
V gene: TRBV7-8; J gene: TRBJ2-1; D gene: TRBD2; clone size: -; CDR3 length: 14; CDR3 protein: CASSLAGNYNEQFF; CDR3 DNA: TGTGCCAGCAGCCTAGCGGGGAACTACAATGAGCAGTTCTTC
V gene: TRBV14; J gene: TRBJ2-2; D gene: TRBD1; clone size: many; CDR3 length: 16; CDR3 protein: CASSQLLTGDTGELFF; CDR3 DNA: TGTGCCAGCAGCCAATTATTGACAGGGGACACCGGGGAGCTGTTTTTT
V gene: TRBV2; J gene: TRBJ1-1; D gene: TRBD1; clone size: -; CDR3 length: 16; CDR3 protein: CASSYRDRGHDTEAFF; CDR3 DNA: TGTGCCAGCAGCTACCGGGACAGGGGGCATGACACTGAAGCTTTCTTT
V gene: TRBV25-1; J gene: TRBJ2-1; D gene: -; clone size: -; CDR3 length: 12; CDR3 protein: CASSRARNEQFF; CDR3 DNA: TGTGCCAGCAGTAGGGCCAGAAATGAGCAGTTCTTC
V gene: TRBV7-9; J gene: TRBJ2-3; D gene: -; clone size: -; CDR3 length: 12; CDR3 protein: CASSPLADTQYF; CDR3 DNA: TGTGCCAGCAGCCCATTAGCAGATACGCAGTATTTT
V gene: TRBV20-1; J gene: TRBJ1-5; D gene: -; clone size: -; CDR3 length: 15; CDR3 protein: CSARNEANIMKPQHF; CDR3 DNA: TGCAGTGCTAGAAATGAGGCGAACATTATGAAGCCCCAGCATTTT
V gene: TRBV7-4; J gene: TRBJ2-7; D gene: -; clone size: few; CDR3 length: 16; CDR3 protein: CASSLTQRTNSYEQYF; CDR3 DNA: TGTGCCAGCAGCTTGACCCAAAGGACAAACTCCTACGAGCAGTACTTC
V gene: TRBV27; J gene: TRBJ1-1; D gene: -; clone size: -; CDR3 length: 12; CDR3 protein: CANSFLGSEAFF; CDR3 DNA: TGTGCCAACAGTTTCCTGGGCTCTGAAGCTTTCTTT
V gene: TRBV9; J gene: TRBJ1-2; D gene: TRBD1; clone size: -; CDR3 length: 14; CDR3 protein: CASSALTGNYGYTF; CDR3 DNA: TGTGCCAGCAGCGCCCTGACAGGGAACTATGGCTACACCTTC
V gene: TRBV9; J gene: TRBJ2-1; D gene: -; clone size: -; CDR3 length: 13; CDR3 protein: CASSVKGYNEQFF; CDR3 DNA: TGTGCCAGCAGCGTAAAGGGCTACAATGAGCAGTTCTTC
V gene: TRBV6-5; J gene: TRBJ2-7; D gene: TRBD2; clone size: -; CDR3 length: 17; CDR3 protein: CASSYSYPAGGTYEQYF; CDR3 DNA: TGTGCCAGCAGTTACTCGTATCCAGCGGGGGGTACCTACGAGCAGTACTTC
V gene: TRBV2; J gene: TRBJ2-7; D gene: -; clone size: few; CDR3 length: 16; CDR3 protein: CASSEGAGVAGYEQYF; CDR3 DNA: TGTGCCAGCAGTGAAGGAGCCGGGGTGGCTGGCTACGAGCAGTACTTC
V gene: TRBV13; J gene: TRBJ2-2; D gene: TRBD2; clone size: few; CDR3 length: 17; CDR3 protein: CASSSWTSGVNTGELFF; CDR3 DNA: TGTGCCAGCAGCTCCTGGACTAGCGGTGTGAACACCGGGGAGCTGTTTTTT
V gene: TRBV18; J gene: TRBJ1-1; D gene: -; clone size: -; CDR3 length: 14; CDR3 protein: CASSPGWLNTEAFF; CDR3 DNA: TGTGCCAGCTCACCAGGTTGGTTGAACACTGAAGCTTTCTTT
V gene: TRBV27; J gene: TRBJ1-4; D gene: -; clone size: few; CDR3 length: 13; CDR3 protein: CASSIFREEELFF; CDR3 DNA: TGTGCCAGCAGCATTTTCAGGGAGGAGGAACTGTTTTTT
V gene: TRBV7-8; J gene: TRBJ2-2; D gene: TRBD2; clone size: few; CDR3 length: 15; CDR3 protein: CASSSYGRDTGELFF; CDR3 DNA: TGTGCCAGCAGCTCTTATGGGAGGGACACCGGGGAGCTGTTTTTT
V gene: TRBV27; J gene: TRBJ1-2; D gene: TRBD1; clone size: -; CDR3 length: 12; CDR3 protein: CASSDRDYGYTF; CDR3 DNA: TGTGCCAGCAGCGACAGGGACTATGGCTACACCTTC
V gene: TRBV27; J gene: TRBJ2-7; D gene: TRBD1; clone size: -; CDR3 length: 16; CDR3 protein: CASSGQGAITYGEQYF; CDR3 DNA: TGTGCCAGCAGTGGACAGGGGGCCATAACATATGGCGAGCAGTACTTC
V gene: TRBV29-1; J gene: TRBJ2-2; D gene: -; clone size: -; CDR3 length: 11; CDR3 protein: CSVVGEGELFF; CDR3 DNA: TGCAGCGTTGTGGGTGAGGGGGAGCTGTTTTTT
V gene: TRBV7-6; J gene: TRBJ1-1; D gene: TRBD1; clone size: many; CDR3 length: 15; CDR3 protein: CASSEGAGDWTEAFF; CDR3 DNA: TGTGCCAGCAGCGAGGGGGCCGGGGACTGGACTGAAGCTTTCTTT
V gene: TRBV28; J gene: TRBJ2-3; D gene: TRBD2; clone size: few; CDR3 length: 20; CDR3 protein: CASSFFPGSGGNILSDTQYF; CDR3 DNA: TGTGCCAGCAGTTTTTTCCCAGGTAGCGGGGGGAATATTTTATCGGATACGCAGTATTTT
V gene: TRBV29-1; J gene: TRBJ2-4; D gene: -; clone size: -; CDR3 length: 13; CDR3 protein: CSVFGGPKNIQYF; CDR3 DNA: TGCAGCGTCTTTGGGGGACCCAAAAACATTCAGTACTTC
V gene: TRBV15; J gene: TRBJ1-1; D gene: -; clone size: -; CDR3 length: 15; CDR3 protein: CATSGQGTFSRKAFF; CDR3 DNA: TGTGCCACCAGCGGTCAGGGGACGTTCTCCCGGAAAGCTTTCTTT
V gene: TRBV20-1; J gene: TRBJ1-2; D gene: -; clone size: -; CDR3 length: 14; CDR3 protein: CSAGLPGRNYGYTF; CDR3 DNA: TGCAGTGCTGGATTACCGGGACGGAACTATGGCTACACCTTC
V gene: TRBV28; J gene: TRBJ2-2; D gene: -; clone size: -; CDR3 length: 17; CDR3 protein: CASSPLRTVTNTGELFF; CDR3 DNA: TGTGCCAGCAGCCCTCTCAGGACAGTTACGAACACCGGGGAGCTGTTTTTT
V gene: TRBV7-2; J gene: TRBJ2-1; D gene: TRBD1; clone size: many; CDR3 length: 15; CDR3 protein: CASSLAGTENNEQFF; CDR3 DNA: TGTGCCAGCAGCTTAGCCGGGACAGAGAACAATGAGCAGTTCTTC
V gene: TRBV11-2; J gene: TRBJ2-5; D gene: -; clone size: many; CDR3 length: 14; CDR3 protein: CASSGYRVQETQYF; CDR3 DNA: TGTGCCAGCAGCGGGTACAGGGTCCAAGAGACCCAGTACTTC
V gene: TRBV28; J gene: TRBJ2-1; D gene: -; clone size: many; CDR3 length: 12; CDR3 protein: CASSLWGNEQFF; CDR3 DNA: TGTGCCAGCAGTTTATGGGGCAATGAGCAGTTCTTC
V gene: TRBV7-9; J gene: TRBJ1-1; D gene: -; clone size: -; CDR3 length: 12; CDR3 protein: CASSSPTKVAFF; CDR3 DNA: TGTGCCAGCAGCTCCCCGACCAAGGTCGCTTTCTTT
V gene: TRBV11-2; J gene: TRBJ2-2; D gene: -; clone size: many; CDR3 length: 15; CDR3 protein: CASSLVQINTGELFF; CDR3 DNA: TGTGCCAGCAGCTTAGTACAGATAAACACCGGGGAGCTGTTTTTT
V gene: TRBV27; J gene: TRBJ1-5; D gene: -; clone size: many; CDR3 length: 14; CDR3 protein: CASSPQGGKETQHF; CDR3 DNA: TGTGCCAGCAGTCCGCAGGGAGGGAAGGAGACCCAGCATTTT
V gene: TRBV10-3; J gene: TRBJ2-3; D gene: TRBD1; clone size: -; CDR3 length: 16; CDR3 protein: CAISGTEPSSTDTQYF; CDR3 DNA: TGTGCCATCAGCGGGACAGAACCTTCTAGCACAGATACGCAGTATTTT
V gene: TRBV7-2; J gene: TRBJ2-3; D gene: -; clone size: many; CDR3 length: 16; CDR3 protein: CASSPFTGGRSDTQYF; CDR3 DNA: TGTGCCAGCAGCCCATTCACGGGGGGCCGGTCAGATACGCAGTATTTT
V gene: TRBV6-6; J gene: TRBJ2-5; D gene: -; clone size: -; CDR3 length: 15; CDR3 protein: CASSYSGGSGETQYF; CDR3 DNA: TGTGCCAGCAGTTACTCAGGGGGGAGCGGGGAGACCCAGTACTTC
V gene: TRBV27; J gene: TRBJ2-2; D gene: TRBD1; clone size: -; CDR3 length: 18; CDR3 protein: CASSLYTGQAILTGELFF; CDR3 DNA: TGTGCCAGCAGTTTATATACGGGACAGGCGATCCTCACCGGGGAGCTGTTTTTT
V gene: TRBV27; J gene: TRBJ2-7; D gene: TRBD2; clone size: -; CDR3 length: 14; CDR3 protein: CASSPTSGDYEQYF; CDR3 DNA: TGTGCCAGCAGCCCGACTAGCGGGGACTACGAGCAGTACTTC
V gene: TRBV12-3/TRBV12-4; J gene: TRBJ1-2; D gene: -; clone size: -; CDR3 length: 13; CDR3 protein: CASSFPSGDGYTF; CDR3 DNA: TGTGCCAGCAGTTTCCCATCAGGGGATGGCTACACCTTC
V gene: TRBV12-3/TRBV12-4; J gene: TRBJ2-3; D gene: -; clone size: -; CDR3 length: 17; CDR3 protein: CASNSPSGRGRTDTQYF; CDR3 DNA: TGTGCCAGCAATTCCCCCAGCGGACGGGGACGCACAGATACGCAGTATTTT
V gene: TRBV9; J gene: TRBJ2-1; D gene: TRBD2; clone size: few; CDR3 length: 16; CDR3 protein: CASSEPLSGEDNEQFF; CDR3 DNA: TGTGCCAGCAGCGAGCCCCTAAGCGGGGAGGACAATGAGCAGTTCTTC
V gene: TRBV15; J gene: TRBJ2-1; D gene: -; clone size: -; CDR3 length: 16; CDR3 protein: CATSHSAGQLYNEQFF; CDR3 DNA: TGTGCCACCAGTCATTCCGCGGGACAGCTCTACAATGAGCAGTTCTTC
V gene: TRBV9; J gene: TRBJ1-1; D gene: -; clone size: -; CDR3 length: 13; CDR3 protein: CASSVAPNTEAFF; CDR3 DNA: TGTGCCAGCAGCGTAGCGCCGAACACTGAAGCTTTCTTT
V gene: TRBV27; J gene: TRBJ2-5; D gene: TRBD2; clone size: -; CDR3 length: 16; CDR3 protein: CASGTTGTSDRETQYF; CDR3 DNA: TGTGCCAGCGGGACGACCGGGACTAGCGATAGAGAGACCCAGTACTTC
V gene: TRBV9; J gene: TRBJ2-7; D gene: -; clone size: -; CDR3 length: 15; CDR3 protein: CASSVEGRPSYEQYF; CDR3 DNA: TGTGCCAGCAGCGTGGAGGGACGGCCCTCCTACGAGCAGTACTTC
V gene: TRBV7-2; J gene: TRBJ1-2; D gene: TRBD1; clone size: few; CDR3 length: 15; CDR3 protein: CASSRPDRGGYGYTF; CDR3 DNA: TGTGCCAGCAGCCGGCCGGACAGGGGGGGCTATGGCTACACCTTC
V gene: TRBV13; J gene: TRBJ2-4; D gene: TRBD2; clone size: -; CDR3 length: 16; CDR3 protein: CASSLRGDVAKNIQYF; CDR3 DNA: TGTGCCAGCAGCTTACGGGGGGACGTAGCCAAAAACATTCAGTACTTC